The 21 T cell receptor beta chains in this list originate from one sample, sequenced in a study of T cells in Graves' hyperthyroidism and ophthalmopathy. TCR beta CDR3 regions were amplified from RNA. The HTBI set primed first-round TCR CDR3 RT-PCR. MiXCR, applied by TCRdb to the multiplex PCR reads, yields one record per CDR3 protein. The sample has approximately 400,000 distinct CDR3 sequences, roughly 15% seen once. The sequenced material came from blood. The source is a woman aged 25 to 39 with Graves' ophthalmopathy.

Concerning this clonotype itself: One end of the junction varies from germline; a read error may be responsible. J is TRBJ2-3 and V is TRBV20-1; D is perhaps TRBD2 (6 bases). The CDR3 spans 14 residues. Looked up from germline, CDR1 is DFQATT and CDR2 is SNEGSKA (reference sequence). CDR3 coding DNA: TGCAGTGCTAGTCACGGGGAGGCAACAGATACGCAGTACTTT. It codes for CSASHGEATDTQYF.

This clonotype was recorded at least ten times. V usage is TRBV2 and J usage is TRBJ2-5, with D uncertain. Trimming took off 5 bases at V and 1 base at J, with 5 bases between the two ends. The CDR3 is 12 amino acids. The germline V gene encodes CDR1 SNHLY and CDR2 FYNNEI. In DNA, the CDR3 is TGTGCCAGCAGTTCTGTCCAAGAGACCCAGTACTTC. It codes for CASSSVQETQYF.

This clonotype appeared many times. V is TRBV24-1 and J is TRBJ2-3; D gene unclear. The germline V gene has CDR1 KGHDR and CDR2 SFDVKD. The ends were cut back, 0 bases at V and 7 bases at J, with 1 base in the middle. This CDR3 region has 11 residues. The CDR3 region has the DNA TGTGCCACCAGTGATTTGAATACGCAGTATTTT. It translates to CATSDLNTQYF.

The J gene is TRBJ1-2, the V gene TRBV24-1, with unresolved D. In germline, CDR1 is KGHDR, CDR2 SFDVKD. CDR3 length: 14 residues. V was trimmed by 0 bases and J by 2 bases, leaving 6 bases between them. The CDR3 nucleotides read TGTGCCACCAGTGATTTGGCGCAAAACTATGGCTACACCTTC. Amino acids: CATSDLAQNYGYTF.

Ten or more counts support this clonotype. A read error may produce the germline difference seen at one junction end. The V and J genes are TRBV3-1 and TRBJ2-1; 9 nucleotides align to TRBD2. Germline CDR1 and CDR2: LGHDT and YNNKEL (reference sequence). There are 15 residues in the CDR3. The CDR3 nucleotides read TGTGCCAGCACCCAAGCGGGGGGCAGATACAATGAGCAGTTCTTC. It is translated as CASTQAGGRYNEQFF.

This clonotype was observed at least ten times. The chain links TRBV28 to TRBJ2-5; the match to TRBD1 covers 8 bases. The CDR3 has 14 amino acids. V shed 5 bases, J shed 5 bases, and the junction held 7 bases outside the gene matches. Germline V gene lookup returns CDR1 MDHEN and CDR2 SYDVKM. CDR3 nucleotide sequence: TGTGCCAGCAGTCCAGGGGGCGCGGGGGAGACCCAGTACTTC. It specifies CASSPGGAGETQYF.

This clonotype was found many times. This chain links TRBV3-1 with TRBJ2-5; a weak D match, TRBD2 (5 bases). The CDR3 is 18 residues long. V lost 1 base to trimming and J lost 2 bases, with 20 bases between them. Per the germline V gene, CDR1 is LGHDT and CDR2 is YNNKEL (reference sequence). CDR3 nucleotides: TGTGCCAGCAGCCAAGTACGGCTAGCCCCGGCAAATCAAGAGACCCAGTACTTC. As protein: CASSQVRLAPANQETQYF.

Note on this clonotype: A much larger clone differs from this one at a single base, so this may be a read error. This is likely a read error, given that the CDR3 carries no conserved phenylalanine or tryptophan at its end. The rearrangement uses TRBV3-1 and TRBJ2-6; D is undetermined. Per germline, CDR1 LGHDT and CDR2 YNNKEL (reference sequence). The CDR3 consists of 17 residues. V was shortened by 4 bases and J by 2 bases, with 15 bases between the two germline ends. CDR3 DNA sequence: TGTGCCAGCAGCCGCCGGGCGACTCTAACTGGGGCCAACGTCCTGACTCTC. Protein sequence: CASSRRATLTGANVLTL.

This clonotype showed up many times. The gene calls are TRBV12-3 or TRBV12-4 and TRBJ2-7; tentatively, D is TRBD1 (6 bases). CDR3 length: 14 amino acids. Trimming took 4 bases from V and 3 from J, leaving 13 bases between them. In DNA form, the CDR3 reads TGTGCCAGCAGTTATGACAGGCTAAGCTACGAGCAGTACTTC. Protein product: CASSYDRLSYEQYF.

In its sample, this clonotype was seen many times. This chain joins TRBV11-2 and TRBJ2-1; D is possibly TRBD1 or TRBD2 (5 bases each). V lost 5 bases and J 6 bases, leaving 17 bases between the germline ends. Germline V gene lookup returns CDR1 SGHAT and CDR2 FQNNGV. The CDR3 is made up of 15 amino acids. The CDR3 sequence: CASSARGSLANEQFF. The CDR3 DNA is TGTGCCAGCAGCGCTAGGGGATCGCTAGCCAATGAGCAGTTCTTC.

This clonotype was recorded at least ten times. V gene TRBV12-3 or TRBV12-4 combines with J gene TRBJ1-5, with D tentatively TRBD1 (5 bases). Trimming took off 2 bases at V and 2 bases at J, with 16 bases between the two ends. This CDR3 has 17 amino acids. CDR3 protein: CASSLRTGVAGNQPQHF. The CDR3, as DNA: TGTGCCAGCAGTTTAAGGACGGGGGTAGCAGGCAATCAGCCCCAGCATTTT.

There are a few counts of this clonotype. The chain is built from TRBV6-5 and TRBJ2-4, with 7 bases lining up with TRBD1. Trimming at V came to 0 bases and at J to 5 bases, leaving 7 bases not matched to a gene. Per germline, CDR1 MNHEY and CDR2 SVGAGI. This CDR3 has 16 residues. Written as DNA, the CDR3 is TGTGCCAGCAGTTACTCCCCCAACAGGGGTGAAAACATTCAGTACTTC. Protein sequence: CASSYSPNRGENIQYF.

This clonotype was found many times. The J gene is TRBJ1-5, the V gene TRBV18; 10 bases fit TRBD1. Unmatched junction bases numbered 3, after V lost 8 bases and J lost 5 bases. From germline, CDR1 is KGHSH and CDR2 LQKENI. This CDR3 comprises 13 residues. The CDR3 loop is CASRQGADQPQHF. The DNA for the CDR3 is TGTGCCAGCCGACAGGGGGCCGATCAGCCCCAGCATTTT.

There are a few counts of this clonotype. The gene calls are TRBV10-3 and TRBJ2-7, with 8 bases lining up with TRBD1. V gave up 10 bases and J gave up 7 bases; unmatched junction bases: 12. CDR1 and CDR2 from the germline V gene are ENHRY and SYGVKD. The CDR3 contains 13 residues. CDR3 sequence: CASTTGARWEQYF. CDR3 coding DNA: TGTGCCAGCACGACAGGGGCGCGGTGGGAGCAGTACTTC.

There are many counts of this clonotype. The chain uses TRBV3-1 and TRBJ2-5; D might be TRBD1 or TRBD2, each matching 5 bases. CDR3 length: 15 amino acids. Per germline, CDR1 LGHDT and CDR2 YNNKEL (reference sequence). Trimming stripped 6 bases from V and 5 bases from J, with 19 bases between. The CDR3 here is CASRLKGTAGETQYF. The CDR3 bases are TGTGCCAGCAGACTCAAAGGGACCGCCGGGGAGACCCAGTACTTC.

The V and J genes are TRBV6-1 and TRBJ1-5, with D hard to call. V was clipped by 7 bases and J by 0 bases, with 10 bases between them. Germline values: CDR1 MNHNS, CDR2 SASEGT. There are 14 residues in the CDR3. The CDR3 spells CASTDSHSNQPQHF. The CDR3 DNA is TGTGCCAGCACCGACTCCCATAGCAATCAGCCCCAGCATTTT.

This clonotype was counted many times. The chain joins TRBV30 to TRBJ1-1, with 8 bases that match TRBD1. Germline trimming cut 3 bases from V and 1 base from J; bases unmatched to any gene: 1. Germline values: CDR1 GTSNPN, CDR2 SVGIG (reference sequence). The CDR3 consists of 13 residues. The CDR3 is CAWSGTGNTEAFF. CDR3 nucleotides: TGTGCCTGGAGCGGGACAGGGAACACTGAAGCTTTCTTT.

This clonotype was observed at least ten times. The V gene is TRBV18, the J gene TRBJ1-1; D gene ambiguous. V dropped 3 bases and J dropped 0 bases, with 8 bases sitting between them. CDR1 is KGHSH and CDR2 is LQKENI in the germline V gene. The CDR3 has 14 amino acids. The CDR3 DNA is TGTGCCAGCTCACCGGGCTGGGTGAACACTGAAGCTTTCTTT. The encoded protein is CASSPGWVNTEAFF.

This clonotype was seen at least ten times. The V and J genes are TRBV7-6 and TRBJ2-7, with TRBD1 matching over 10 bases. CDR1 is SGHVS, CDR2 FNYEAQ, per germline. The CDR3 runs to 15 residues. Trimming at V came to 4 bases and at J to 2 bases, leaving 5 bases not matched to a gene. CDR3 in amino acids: CASSSGTGVPYEQYF. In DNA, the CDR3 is TGTGCCAGCAGCTCCGGGACAGGGGTTCCCTACGAGCAGTACTTC.

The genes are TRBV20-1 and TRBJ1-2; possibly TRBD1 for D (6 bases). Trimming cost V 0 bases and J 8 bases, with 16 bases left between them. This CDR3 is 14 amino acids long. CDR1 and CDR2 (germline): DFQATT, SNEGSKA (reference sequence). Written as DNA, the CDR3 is TGCAGTGCTAGAGACCGGGGGGCAGTCTGGGGCTACACCTTC. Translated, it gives CSARDRGAVWGYTF.

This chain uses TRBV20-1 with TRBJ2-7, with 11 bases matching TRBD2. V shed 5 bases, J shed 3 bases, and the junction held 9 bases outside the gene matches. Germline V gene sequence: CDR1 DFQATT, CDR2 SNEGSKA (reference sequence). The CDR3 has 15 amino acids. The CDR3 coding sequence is TGCAGTGCTCCACCACTAGCGGGGGCCAACTACGAGCAGTACTTC. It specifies CSAPPLAGANYEQYF.